This T cell receptor beta chain was sequenced during a study of cytomegalovirus exposure and HLA in healthy donors. General study findings and limits: Sequencing artifact likely explains a cluster of highly shared sequence variants. Segments of the TCR beta V type were, in most cases, productive about 87% or about 30% of the time in an earlier analysis. Later analysis showed TCR association rates varying by HLA locus, highest for DRB1 and lowest for HLA-C.

Germline values: CDR1 SGHNT, CDR2 YYREEE (reference sequence). Losses at the gene ends were 4 bases for V and 1 base for J; bases not matched to a gene: 3. This CDR3 has 16 residues. For this clone: Its antigen is unidentified.

With 60 Vbeta and 13 Jbeta primers, the PCR was carried out. TCRdb's copy holds only in-frame clones and misses some; the assay was immunoSEQ multiplex PCR. The data contain around 140,000 clones, roughly 73% of them singletons. This sequence was found in a female donor in good health and CMV-seronegative. Sequencing was done on a sample of PBMCs. The rearrangement links TRBV5-4 to TRBJ2-3; the match to TRBD2 covers 13 bases. The CDR3, as DNA: TGTGCCAGCAGCCTAGGACTAGCGGGAGGCACAGATACGCAGTATTTT. This sequence encodes CASSLGLAGGTDTQYF.